This is a list of T cell receptor beta chains from one sample in a study of cytomegalovirus exposure and HLA in healthy donors. Sequencing was performed with immunoSEQ multiplex PCR; in TCRdb, only in-frame clones are kept and a portion is missing. The sample holds about 160,000 clones, roughly four fifths seen once. Input material: PBMCs. These receptor sequences come from a man in his fifties in good health and CMV-seropositive. Both conserved end residues are part of each CDR3. Each record gives: D gene, V gene, clone size, J gene, CDR3 protein, CDR3 DNA. A D gene is named only where the DNA matches it firmly. Some rows have no size entry. The others give once, few or many, or a class for an expanded clone.

d_gene: NA; v_gene: TRBV6-4; abundance: NA; j_gene: TRBJ1-6; CDR3aa: CASDPLQGHKSSYNSPLHF; CDR3nt: TGTGCCAGCGACCCATTGCAGGGCCATAAGAGCTCCTATAATTCACCCCTCCACTTT
d_gene: TRBD1; v_gene: TRBV6-6; abundance: NA; j_gene: TRBJ2-7; CDR3aa: CASSSRDRATYEQYF; CDR3nt: TGTGCCAGCAGTTCCCGCGACAGGGCAACCTACGAGCAGTACTTC
d_gene: NA; v_gene: TRBV7-2; abundance: once; j_gene: TRBJ2-3; CDR3aa: CASSLGGGITDTQYF; CDR3nt: TGTGCCAGCAGCTTAGGTGGCGGGATCACAGATACGCAGTATTTT
d_gene: NA; v_gene: TRBV9; abundance: NA; j_gene: TRBJ1-3; CDR3aa: CASSPTGNSGNTIYF; CDR3nt: TGTGCCAGCAGCCCGACAGGAAACTCTGGAAACACCATATATTTT
d_gene: NA; v_gene: TRBV18; abundance: NA; j_gene: TRBJ2-7; CDR3aa: CASSPLAGQSSYEQYF; CDR3nt: TGTGCCAGCTCACCACTAGCGGGACAGAGCTCCTACGAGCAGTACTTC
d_gene: NA; v_gene: TRBV7-9; abundance: NA; j_gene: TRBJ2-5; CDR3aa: CASSPRYRATQETQYF; CDR3nt: TGTGCCAGCAGCCCAAGATACAGGGCAACCCAAGAGACCCAGTACTTC
d_gene: NA; v_gene: TRBV7-9; abundance: NA; j_gene: TRBJ1-1; CDR3aa: CASSLKYRENTEAFF; CDR3nt: TGTGCCAGCAGCTTAAAATACAGGGAGAACACTGAGGCTTTCTTT
d_gene: NA; v_gene: TRBV6-5; abundance: NA; j_gene: TRBJ2-6; CDR3aa: CASSQNSGSNVLTF; CDR3nt: TGTGCCAGCAGTCAAAACTCAGGGTCCAACGTCCTGACTTTC
d_gene: TRBD2; v_gene: TRBV28; abundance: NA; j_gene: TRBJ2-1; CDR3aa: CASSASGGEYYNEQFF; CDR3nt: TGTGCCAGCAGTGCCAGCGGGGGGGAATACTACAATGAGCAGTTCTTC
d_gene: NA; v_gene: TRBV6-5; abundance: NA; j_gene: TRBJ1-5; CDR3aa: CASRRTDYSNQPQHF; CDR3nt: TGTGCCAGCCGGCGAACAGATTATAGCAATCAGCCCCAGCATTTT
d_gene: NA; v_gene: TRBV15; abundance: NA; j_gene: TRBJ1-2; CDR3aa: CATSRDRDRSGYTF; CDR3nt: TGTGCCACCAGCAGAGACAGGGATCGGAGTGGCTACACCTTC
d_gene: NA; v_gene: TRBV4-1; abundance: NA; j_gene: TRBJ2-7; CDR3aa: CASSQIDRPYEQYF; CDR3nt: TGCGCCAGCAGCCAAATCGACAGACCCTACGAGCAGTACTTC
d_gene: NA; v_gene: TRBV28; abundance: NA; j_gene: TRBJ2-5; CDR3aa: CASSSSRVQETQYF; CDR3nt: TGTGCCAGCAGTTCATCCCGGGTACAAGAGACCCAGTACTTC
d_gene: NA; v_gene: TRBV19; abundance: NA; j_gene: TRBJ1-1; CDR3aa: CASSIAPGGTEAFF; CDR3nt: TGTGCCAGTAGTATAGCCCCCGGGGGTACCGAAGCTTTCTTT
d_gene: NA; v_gene: TRBV30; abundance: NA; j_gene: TRBJ2-5; CDR3aa: CAWSQGWETQYF; CDR3nt: TGTGCCTGGAGCCAGGGCTGGGAGACCCAGTACTTC
d_gene: TRBD2; v_gene: TRBV4-3; abundance: NA; j_gene: TRBJ2-3; CDR3aa: CASSQDIAGAGDTQYF; CDR3nt: TGCGCCAGCAGCCAAGATATAGCGGGGGCGGGGGATACGCAGTATTTT
d_gene: TRBD1; v_gene: TRBV9; abundance: NA; j_gene: TRBJ2-7; CDR3aa: CASSVGTGGKREQYF; CDR3nt: TGTGCCAGCAGCGTAGGGACAGGGGGAAAGCGCGAGCAGTACTTC
d_gene: TRBD2; v_gene: TRBV19; abundance: NA; j_gene: TRBJ2-1; CDR3aa: CASSVLAYNEQFF; CDR3nt: TGTGCCAGTAGTGTACTAGCGTACAATGAGCAGTTCTTC
d_gene: TRBD2; v_gene: TRBV7-2; abundance: NA; j_gene: TRBJ2-7; CDR3aa: CASTFTSGRHEQYF; CDR3nt: TGTGCCAGCACATTTACTAGCGGGAGACACGAGCAGTACTTC
d_gene: NA; v_gene: TRBV5-8; abundance: NA; j_gene: TRBJ2-1; CDR3aa: CASSFPQGPSYNEQFF; CDR3nt: TGTGCCAGCAGCTTCCCGCAGGGTCCCTCCTACAATGAGCAGTTCTTC
d_gene: NA; v_gene: TRBV5-1; abundance: NA; j_gene: TRBJ1-4; CDR3aa: CASSLERQGNEKLFF; CDR3nt: TGCGCCAGCAGCTTGGAGAGGCAGGGGAATGAAAAACTGTTTTTT
d_gene: NA; v_gene: TRBV4-3; abundance: NA; j_gene: TRBJ1-1; CDR3aa: CASSQDPPAGGGRDTEAFF; CDR3nt: TGCGCCAGCAGCCAAGACCCACCGGCGGGGGGCGGGCGGGACACTGAAGCTTTCTTT
d_gene: TRBD2; v_gene: TRBV9; abundance: NA; j_gene: TRBJ2-7; CDR3aa: CASSAGLVPYEQYF; CDR3nt: TGTGCCAGCAGCGCGGGACTAGTACCCTACGAGCAGTACTTC
d_gene: TRBD1; v_gene: TRBV6-1; abundance: NA; j_gene: TRBJ1-1; CDR3aa: CASRTGGVGTEAFF; CDR3nt: TGTGCCAGTCGGACAGGGGGAGTGGGCACTGAAGCTTTCTTT
d_gene: NA; v_gene: TRBV6-6; abundance: few; j_gene: TRBJ1-1; CDR3aa: CASSYPPAFF; CDR3nt: TGTGCCAGCAGTTACCCCCCGGCTTTCTTT
d_gene: NA; v_gene: TRBV28; abundance: once; j_gene: TRBJ2-7; CDR3aa: CASSLPGTLNEQYF; CDR3nt: TGTGCCAGCAGTTTACCCGGGACTTTGAACGAGCAGTACTTC
d_gene: NA; v_gene: TRBV7-2; abundance: NA; j_gene: TRBJ2-7; CDR3aa: CASSSFYGSSPYEQYF; CDR3nt: TGTGCCAGCAGCTCCTTTTACGGGAGCTCTCCCTACGAGCAGTACTTC